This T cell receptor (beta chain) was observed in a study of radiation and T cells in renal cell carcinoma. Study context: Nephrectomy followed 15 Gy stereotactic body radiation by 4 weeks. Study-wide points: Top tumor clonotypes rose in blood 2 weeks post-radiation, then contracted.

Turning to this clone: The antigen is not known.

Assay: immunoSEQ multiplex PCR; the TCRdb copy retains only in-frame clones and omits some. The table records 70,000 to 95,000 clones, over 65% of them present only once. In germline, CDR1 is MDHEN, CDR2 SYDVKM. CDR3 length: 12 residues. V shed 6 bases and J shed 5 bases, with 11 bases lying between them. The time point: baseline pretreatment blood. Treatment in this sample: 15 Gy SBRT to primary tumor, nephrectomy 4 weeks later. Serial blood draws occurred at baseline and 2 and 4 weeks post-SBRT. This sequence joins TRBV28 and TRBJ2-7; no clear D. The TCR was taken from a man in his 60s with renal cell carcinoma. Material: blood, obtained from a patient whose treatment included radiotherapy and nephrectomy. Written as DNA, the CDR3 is TGTGCCAGCAGAGGTCCGGGCAACGAGCAGTACTTC. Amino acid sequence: CASRGPGNEQYF. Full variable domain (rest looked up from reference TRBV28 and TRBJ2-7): DVKVTQSSRYLVKRTGEKVFLECVQDMDHENMFWYRQDPGLGLRLIYFSYDVKMKEKGDIPEGYSVSREKKERFSLILESASTNQTSMYLCASRGPGNEQYFGPGTRLTVT.